Below, 14 T cell receptor beta chains from the same sample are listed, as sequenced in a study of cytomegalovirus exposure and HLA in healthy donors. A multiplex PCR was run with 60 Vbeta primers and 13 Jbeta primers. Some clones are missing from TCRdb's copy, which holds only in-frame ones; the method was immunoSEQ multiplex PCR. The table includes some 170,000 clones, 75% detected once. Sequencing input: PBMCs. Every receptor here comes from a woman aged 50 to 60 in good health and CMV-seropositive.

This clone appeared once. The J gene is TRBJ2-3, the V gene TRBV27; 8 bases are shared with TRBD2. J lost 0 bases, V lost 3 bases, and 14 bases had no gene match. Germline assignment: CDR1 MNHEY and CDR2 SMNVEV (reference sequence). The CDR3 is 19 residues long. CDR3 DNA sequence: TGTGCCAGCAGTTTGACTAGCGCTCGGGGCGTTTTTAGCACAGATACGCAGTATTTT. It is translated as CASSLTSARGVFSTDTQYF.

This rearrangement joins TRBV7-9 to TRBJ2-3; possibly TRBD2 for D (7 bases). V lost 4 bases to trimming and J lost 2 bases, with 13 bases between them. The CDR3 has 15 amino acids. Germline V CDR1 and CDR2: SEHNR, FQNEAQ (reference sequence). The CDR3: CASSSLRGATDTQYF. The CDR3 DNA is TGTGCCAGCAGCTCCCTACGGGGGGCCACAGATACGCAGTATTTT. The variable domain in full, completed from reference TRBV7-9 and TRBJ2-3, reads DTGVSQNPRHKITKRGQNVTFRCDPISEHNRLYWYRQTLGQGPEFLTYFQNEAQLEKSRLLSDRFSAERPKGSFSTLEIQRTEQGDSAMYLCASSSLRGATDTQYFGPGTRLTVL.

The chain carries TRBV5-1 and TRBJ2-5; 8 bases agree with TRBD1. TRBJ2-7 explains the end of the DNA better; the J call may be wrong. CDR3 length: 14 amino acids. The germline V gene has CDR1 SGHRS and CDR2 YFSETQ. CDR3 coding DNA: TGCGCCAGCAGCTATGCCCAGGGGGCCCACGAGCAGTACTTC. Its protein product is CASSYAQGAHEQYF.

The sample holds one count of this clone. The chain is built from TRBV7-8 and TRBJ2-6, with unresolved D. V was shortened by 0 bases and J by 3 bases, with 6 bases between the two germline ends. This CDR3 comprises 15 residues. The V gene's germline CDR1 is SGHVS and CDR2 FQNEAQ. The CDR3 loop is CASSLAGLGANVLTF. The CDR3 DNA is TGTGCCAGCAGCTTAGCGGGCCTTGGGGCCAACGTCCTGACTTTC.

The V and J genes are TRBV7-3 and TRBJ2-2; 7 nucleotides line up with TRBD2. Trimming at V came to 5 bases and at J to 0 bases, leaving 6 bases not matched to a gene. CDR1 is SGHTA and CDR2 is FQGTGA in the germline V gene. The CDR3 is 16 amino acids. The CDR3 spells CASSPRGVSNTGELFF. The CDR3 DNA reads TGTGCCAGCAGCCCTCGGGGGGTTTCGAACACCGGGGAGCTGTTTTTT.

The genes are TRBV27 and TRBJ2-7, with 8 bases fitting TRBD1. This CDR3 contains 17 residues. Trimming cost V 3 bases and J 6 bases; bases outside gene matches: 16. CDR1 is MNHEY, CDR2 SMNVEV, per germline (reference sequence). The CDR3 reads CASSFRGSRTGSSEQYF. As DNA, the CDR3 is TGTGCCAGCAGTTTCAGAGGCTCGCGGACAGGGTCGTCCGAGCAGTACTTC.

The V gene is TRBV30, the J gene TRBJ1-1; D possibly corresponds to TRBD1 (5 bases). Germline V gene sequence: CDR1 GTSNPN, CDR2 SVGIG (reference sequence). Trimming stripped 4 bases from V and 0 bases from J, with 12 bases between. The CDR3 is made up of 14 amino acids. The CDR3 loop is CAWTSGGVNTEAFF. Here the CDR3 DNA reads TGTGCCTGGACCTCAGGAGGGGTGAACACTGAAGCTTTCTTT.

This chain joins TRBV19 and TRBJ2-5; 8 positions agree with TRBD2. J gave up 5 bases and V 4 bases, and 6 bases lay outside the gene matches. Germline V gene lookup returns CDR1 LNHDA and CDR2 SQIVND (reference sequence). There are 14 residues in the CDR3. The CDR3 loop reads CASSTGRGVETQYF. The CDR3 coding sequence is TGTGCCAGTAGTACCGGGAGGGGGGTTGAGACCCAGTACTTC. Using reference TRBV19 and TRBJ2-5 for the parts outside the CDR3, the full variable domain is DGGITQSPKYLFRKEGQNVTLSCEQNLNHDAMYWYRQDPGQGLRLIYYSQIVNDFQKGDIAEGYSVSREKKESFPLTVTSAQKNPTAFYLCASSTGRGVETQYFGPGTRLLVL.

V and J are TRBV2 and TRBJ2-3; no definite D call. This CDR3 is built from 15 residues. Germline CDR1 and CDR2: SNHLY and FYNNEI. The V end was cut by 3 bases, the J end by 0 bases, with 10 bases between. The CDR3 here is CASSETYISTDTQYF. The DNA for the CDR3 is TGTGCCAGCAGTGAGACATACATTAGCACAGATACGCAGTATTTT.

The gene calls are TRBV18 and TRBJ1-1; 7 bases line up with TRBD1. CDR1 and CDR2 from the germline V gene are KGHSH and LQKENI. The CDR3 has 15 residues. The V gene end was trimmed by 3 bases and the J gene end by 1 base; junction bases not matched to a gene: 5. CDR3 coding DNA: TGTGCCAGCTCACCCCCGACAGGGAGGAACACTGAAGCTTTCTTT. It codes for CASSPPTGRNTEAFF.

V usage is TRBV5-6 and J usage is TRBJ2-3; 7 nucleotides match TRBD1. V was clipped by 0 bases and J by 2 bases; unmatched bases: 3. CDR1 is SGHDT, CDR2 YYEEEE, per germline. The CDR3 spans 15 residues. The CDR3 loop reads CASSLAGTATDTQYF. The CDR3 DNA follows: TGTGCCAGCAGCTTGGCCGGGACAGCCACAGATACGCAGTATTTT. The full variable domain, completed using reference TRBV5-6 and TRBJ2-3, is DAGVTQSPTHLIKTRGQQVTLRCSPKSGHDTVSWYQQALGQGPQFIFQYYEEEERQRGNFPDRFSGHQFPNYSSELNVNALLLGDSALYLCASSLAGTATDTQYFGPGTRLTVL.

The chain links TRBV29-1 to TRBJ1-3, with D possibly being TRBD1 (5 bases). Per the germline V gene, CDR1 is SQVTM and CDR2 is ANQGSEA. Trimming stripped 4 bases from V and 0 bases from J, with 25 bases between. There are 19 residues in the CDR3. The CDR3 here is CSVVWGLGATTSSGNTIYF. As DNA, the CDR3 is TGCAGCGTTGTATGGGGCTTAGGCGCAACCACGTCCTCTGGAAACACCATATATTTT.

The sample holds a few counts of this clone. The chain carries TRBV7-9 and TRBJ2-3; possibly TRBD2 for D (6 bases). Germline V gives CDR1 SEHNR, CDR2 FQNEAQ (reference sequence). The CDR3 length is 14 residues. The ends were cut back, 3 bases at V and 4 bases at J, with 11 bases in the middle. Written as DNA, the CDR3 is TGTGCCAGCAGCTTCGGACTAAGCGCAGATACGCAGTATTTT. Translated: CASSFGLSADTQYF. Full variable domain (missing parts from reference TRBV7-9 and TRBJ2-3): DTGVSQNPRHKITKRGQNVTFRCDPISEHNRLYWYRQTLGQGPEFLTYFQNEAQLEKSRLLSDRFSAERPKGSFSTLEIQRTEQGDSAMYLCASSFGLSADTQYFGPGTRLTVL.

The chain couples TRBV5-1 to TRBJ2-5, with 11 positions matching TRBD1. The CDR3 has 15 residues. Germline CDR1 SGHRS, CDR2 YFSETQ. V lost 3 bases to trimming and J lost 4 bases; unmatched junction nucleotides: 5. The CDR3 is CASSSGQGVAETQYF. The CDR3 nucleotides read TGCGCCAGCAGCTCGGGACAGGGGGTGGCAGAGACCCAGTACTTC.